The 24 T cell receptor beta chains below all came from one sample that was sequenced in a study of T cell responses to AZD1222 COVID-19 vaccine. Here immunoSEQ multiplex PCR was the method, and the copy in TCRdb shows in-frame clones only, minus some. The sample has some 99,000 clones; approximately 84% are singletons. This sample comprised peripheral blood, obtained 28 days after the second AZD1222 dose. These receptors were collected from an adult who received the AZD1222 COVID-19 vaccine.

A single count supports this clone. The CDR3 here is CASRTSGGANEQFF. CDR3 DNA sequence: TGTGCCAGCAGGACTAGCGGGGGGGCCAATGAGCAGTTCTTC. The V and J genes are TRBV7-2 and TRBJ2-1; the match to TRBD2 covers 14 bases. Per the germline V gene, CDR1 is SGHTA and CDR2 is FQGNSA. The trim removed 6 bases at V and 6 bases at J, leaving 1 base unmatched. CDR3 length: 14 residues.

The rearrangement uses TRBV21-1 and TRBJ2-7. TRBV21-1 is noted as a pseudogene. This CDR3 region has 14 residues. The CDR3 sequence is CASSKAGFSTEQYF. In nucleotides, the CDR3 is TGTGCCAGCAGCAAAGCGGGGTTTTCTACCGAGCAGTACTTC.

The V and J genes are TRBV28 and TRBJ1-5; possible D gene TRBD1, 5 bases. The germline V gene encodes CDR1 MDHEN and CDR2 SYDVKM. This CDR3 comprises 14 residues. Trimming removed 6 bases at V and 1 base at J, with 10 bases between. The CDR3 loop is CASRPGGSNQPQHF. The CDR3 DNA reads as TGTGCCAGCAGGCCGGGGGGGAGCAATCAGCCCCAGCATTTT. The full variable domain, rest sourced from reference TRBV28 and TRBJ1-5, is DVKVTQSSRYLVKRTGEKVFLECVQDMDHENMFWYRQDPGLGLRLIYFSYDVKMKEKGDIPEGYSVSREKKERFSLILESASTNQTSMYLCASRPGGSNQPQHFGDGTRLSIL.

The table lists this clone with a count of one. J is TRBJ2-1 and V is TRBV27, with TRBD1 matching over 10 bases. V trimming: 8 bases; J trimming: 9 bases; junction bases outside the gene matches: 10. CDR1 and CDR2 from the germline V gene are MNHEY and SMNVEV (reference sequence). This CDR3 has 14 residues. The chain's CDR3 is CASARQGASSEQFF. DNA of the CDR3: TGTGCCAGCGCAAGACAGGGGGCGAGCAGTGAGCAGTTCTTC.

The chain is built from TRBV6-5 and TRBJ2-7, with 12 nucleotides matching TRBD1. This CDR3 region has 15 residues. V lost 2 bases, J lost 3 bases, and 2 bases stayed unmatched. The germline CDR1 and CDR2 sequences are MNHEY and SVGAGI. The CDR3 sequence is CASSYRDRGLYEQYF. The CDR3 nucleotides are TGTGCCAGCAGTTACCGGGACAGGGGGCTCTACGAGCAGTACTTC.

This clone was counted a single time. V gene TRBV3-1 (or the pseudogene TRBV3-2) combines with J gene TRBJ2-7; D remains unclear. Trimming took 5 bases from V and 3 from J, leaving 17 bases between them. The CDR3 contains 15 residues. Per the germline V gene, CDR1 is LGHDT and CDR2 is YNNKEL (reference sequence). This CDR3 reads CASSVDPRGIYEQYF. The CDR3 DNA reads TGTGCCAGCAGCGTTGACCCCAGAGGAATCTACGAGCAGTACTTC.

The CDR3 region has the DNA TGCGCCAGCAAACTCGGGGGAGGGGAGCTGTTTTTT. Protein sequence: CASKLGGGELFF. The V gene is TRBV10-2, the J gene TRBJ2-2; D perhaps matches TRBD2 (6 bases). In germline, CDR1 is WSHSY, CDR2 SAAADI. This CDR3 region has 12 residues. The V end lost 7 bases, the J end lost 8 bases, and 11 bases lay between the germline ends.

The J gene is TRBJ2-7, the V gene TRBV15, with 7 bases identical to TRBD1. Germline CDR1 is LNHNV and CDR2 is YYDKDF (reference sequence). CDR3 length: 15 amino acids. V dropped 5 bases and J dropped 0; count of bases not matched to a gene: 7. Here the CDR3 reads CATSYSTGISYEQYF. CDR3 in DNA: TGTGCCACCAGCTATTCGACAGGGATCTCCTACGAGCAGTACTTC.

The rearrangement joins TRBV11-2 to TRBJ2-3; 10 bases are a match to TRBD1. V trimming: 6 bases; J trimming: 7 bases; junction bases outside the gene matches: 13. Germline loops: CDR1 SGHAT, CDR2 FQNNGV. This CDR3 comprises 16 residues. CDR3 in amino acids: CASRRTGTGARYTQYF. CDR3 nucleotide sequence: TGTGCCAGCAGACGGACCGGGACAGGGGCACGTTATACGCAGTATTTT.

This clone was detected only once. J is TRBJ1-1 and V is TRBV5-6; D is uncertain. This CDR3 contains 14 residues. Trimming shortened V by 4 bases and J by 11 bases, and 21 bases separated the two germline ends. Germline CDR1 and CDR2: SGHDT and YYEEEE. The CDR3: CASSPGPASSGAFF. CDR3 sequence (DNA): TGTGCCAGCAGCCCGGGCCCGGCCAGCTCTGGGGCTTTCTTT.

In this sample, this clone turned up once. V is TRBV5-1 and J is TRBJ2-2; D might be TRBD1 or TRBD2, each matching 5 bases. The CDR3 runs to 15 residues. Trimming left V 2 bases short and J 0 bases short, with 8 bases between. The germline V gene has CDR1 SGHRS and CDR2 YFSETQ. The CDR3 loop reads CASSFGGTNTGELFF. CDR3 in DNA: TGCGCCAGCAGCTTTGGGGGAACGAACACCGGGGAGCTGTTTTTT.

The V gene is TRBV6-5, the J gene TRBJ1-5; TRBD1 is a possible D gene (5 bases). The CDR3 sequence is 15 residues long. Germline V CDR1 and CDR2: MNHEY, SVGAGI. Trimming left V 8 bases short and J 0 bases short, with 14 bases between. The DNA for the CDR3 is TGTGCCAGCGCTTCGGGGACTTATAGCAATCAGCCCCAGCATTTT. Residues: CASASGTYSNQPQHF.

The V and J genes are TRBV5-4 and TRBJ2-5; 7 bases line up with TRBD2. V gave up 5 bases and J gave up 4 bases; unmatched junction bases: 11. The germline gives CDR1 SGHNT, CDR2 YYREEE (reference sequence). This CDR3 spans 15 amino acids. The CDR3 sequence is CASRRREGLGETQYF. CDR3 bases: TGTGCCAGCAGGAGGAGGGAGGGCTTGGGAGAGACCCAGTACTTC.

The gene calls are TRBV7-6 and TRBJ2-3; perhaps TRBD2 as D (5 bases). Trimming removed 4 bases from V and 0 bases from J, with 14 bases in between. The CDR3 loop spans 16 amino acids. CDR1 and CDR2 from the germline V gene are SGHVS and FNYEAQ. Here the CDR3 reads CASSSGLTDSTDTQYF. In DNA form, the CDR3 reads TGTGCCAGCAGCTCTGGACTGACCGATAGCACAGATACGCAGTATTTT.

V and J are TRBV2 and TRBJ1-2; tentatively, D is TRBD1 (5 bases). Looked up from germline, CDR1 is SNHLY and CDR2 is FYNNEI. This CDR3 has 14 amino acids. Trimming left V 1 base short and J 4 bases short, with 10 bases between. The CDR3 region is CASSEEGRTYGYTF. DNA for the CDR3: TGTGCCAGCAGTGAAGAGGGGAGAACCTATGGCTACACCTTC.

The chain joins TRBV19 to TRBJ1-5; 11 bases fit TRBD1. Germline CDR1 is LNHDA and CDR2 is SQIVND (reference sequence). CDR3 length: 15 amino acids. V lost 7 bases and J lost 7; bases outside the gene matches: 9. The CDR3 spells CASTQGQGARQPQHF. As DNA, the CDR3 is TGTGCCAGTACCCAAGGACAGGGGGCTAGGCAGCCCCAGCATTTT.

The rearrangement joins TRBV28 to TRBJ2-7; 8 nucleotides match TRBD1. The V segment lost 7 bases and the J segment 6 bases; nucleotides outside the gene matches: 20. The V gene's germline CDR1 is MDHEN and CDR2 SYDVKM. CDR3 length: 17 amino acids. As DNA, the CDR3 is TGTGCCAGCACCCCCGCGACTGGACAGGGACGAACTAGCGAGCAGTACTTC. As protein: CASTPATGQGRTSEQYF.

The rearrangement joins TRBV27 to TRBJ2-5; D gene ambiguous. CDR1 is MNHEY and CDR2 is SMNVEV in the germline V gene (reference sequence). The ends were cut back, 8 bases at V and 1 base at J, with 14 bases in the middle. This CDR3 is 14 amino acids long. The CDR3 protein is CASGKDTIQETQYF. CDR3 sequence (DNA): TGTGCCAGCGGAAAAGACACAATCCAAGAGACCCAGTACTTC.

In its sample, this clone was seen once. Other DNA sequences from this sample encode an identical CDR3 as well. The V call is TRBV5-4, the J call TRBJ2-5, with 9 bases lining up with TRBD1. The V gene end was trimmed by 3 bases and the J gene end by 2 bases; junction bases not matched to a gene: 2. The germline gives CDR1 SGHNT, CDR2 YYREEE (reference sequence). The CDR3 runs to 14 residues. CDR3 amino acids: CASSSGQGQETQYF. DNA for the CDR3: TGTGCCAGCAGCTCGGGACAGGGACAAGAGACCCAGTACTTC.

The J gene is TRBJ1-1, the V gene TRBV21-1. TRBV21-1 is shown as a pseudogene. This CDR3 comprises 20 residues. The CDR3 protein is CASSKELIKGSTGVNTEAFF. The CDR3 DNA reads TGTGCCAGCAGCAAAGAGTTAATCAAGGGGAGCACGGGGGTGAACACTGAAGCTTTCTTT.

The rearrangement uses TRBV6-2 or TRBV6-3 and TRBJ1-2; weak D call: TRBD1 (5 bases). Germline V gene data show CDR1 as MNHEY and CDR2 as SVGEGT. The CDR3 length is 12 residues. Trimming took 5 bases from V and 4 from J, leaving 8 bases between them. In DNA form, the CDR3 reads TGTGCCAGCAGTAAGGGGCCCTATGGCTACACCTTC. Its translation is CASSKGPYGYTF.

This clone was counted a few times. This chain uses TRBV11-2 with TRBJ1-3; TRBD1 is a possible D gene (5 bases). The CDR3 loop spans 16 amino acids. The V end lost 3 bases, the J end lost 0 bases, and 12 bases lay between the germline ends. Looked up from germline, CDR1 is SGHAT and CDR2 is FQNNGV. CDR3 DNA sequence: TGTGCCAGCAGCTTTAAAGGGGCCTACTCTGGAAACACCATATATTTT. Protein: CASSFKGAYSGNTIYF.

The rearrangement joins TRBV7-2 to TRBJ1-1; D gene unclear. The CDR3 length is 14 residues. Germline CDR1 and CDR2: SGHTA and FQGNSA. With 3 bases removed from V and 0 bases from J, the gap between germline ends came to 8 bases. The CDR3 region is CASSFWAMNTEAFF. The CDR3 bases are TGTGCCAGCAGCTTTTGGGCAATGAACACTGAAGCTTTCTTT.

This chain joins TRBV27 and TRBJ2-7, with D perhaps TRBD1 (6 bases). Germline V CDR1 and CDR2: MNHEY, SMNVEV (reference sequence). Trimming took 0 bases from V and 0 from J, leaving 15 bases between them. The CDR3 loop spans 17 amino acids. The CDR3 coding sequence is TGTGCCAGCAGTTTATCCGGACAGTTAACGAGCTCCTACGAGCAGTACTTC. Translated: CASSLSGQLTSSYEQYF.